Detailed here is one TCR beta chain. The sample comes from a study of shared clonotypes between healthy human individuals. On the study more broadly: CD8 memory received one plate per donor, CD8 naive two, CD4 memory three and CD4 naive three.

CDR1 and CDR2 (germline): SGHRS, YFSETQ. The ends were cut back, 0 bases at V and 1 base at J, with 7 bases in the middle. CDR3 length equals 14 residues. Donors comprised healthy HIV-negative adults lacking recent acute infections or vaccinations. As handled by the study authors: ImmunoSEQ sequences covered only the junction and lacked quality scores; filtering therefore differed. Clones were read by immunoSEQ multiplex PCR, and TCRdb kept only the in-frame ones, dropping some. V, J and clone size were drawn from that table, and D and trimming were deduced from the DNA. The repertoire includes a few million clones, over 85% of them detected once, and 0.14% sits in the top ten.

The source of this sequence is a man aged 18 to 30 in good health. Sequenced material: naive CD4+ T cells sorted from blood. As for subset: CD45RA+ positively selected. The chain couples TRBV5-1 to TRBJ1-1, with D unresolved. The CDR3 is CASSLVEGNTEAFF. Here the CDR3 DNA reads TGCGCCAGCAGCTTGGTGGAAGGGAACACTGAAGCTTTCTTT.